The entry below gives a single T cell receptor (beta chain) sequence along with its context. These data are taken from a study of blood T cell repertoires in COVID-19. At the level of the study: T cells, B-cell-depleted T cells, or PBMCs provided the cDNA or gDNA that served as material.

Original handling: Nucleated cell number was recorded as an estimate derived from reference gene primer amplification. TCRdb's copy holds only in-frame clones and misses some; the assay was immunoSEQ multiplex PCR. That table is the source of V, J and clone size, and D and trimming were worked out from the DNA. The sample yields about 54,000 clones, approximately 89% seen once. The trim removed 7 bases at V and 2 bases at J, leaving 5 bases unmatched. Germline CDR1 and CDR2: LNHDA and SQIVND (reference sequence). The CDR3 sequence is 14 residues long. The sequenced sample was peripheral blood. The sequence was collected from a human donor in a cohort sampled during active COVID-19. The chain joins TRBV19 to TRBJ1-1; 9 bases are a match to TRBD1. The CDR3 protein is CASTWTGANTEAFF. The CDR3 nucleotides read TGTGCCAGTACCTGGACAGGGGCCAACACTGAAGCTTTCTTT.